These 25 T cell receptor beta chains were sequenced from one sample in a study of T cells in women clearing cervical HPV infection. Sequencing used immunoSEQ multiplex PCR; TCRdb keeps in-frame clones, though not all of them. This listing includes approximately 23,000 clones. The specimen was blood buffy coat. All receptors come from a woman aged 18 to 75 with a cervical HPV16 infection that either progressed to CIN3+ or cleared (not recorded which).

In the case of this clone: The CDR3 end is not reached by the read, which stops 3 residues before it; the germline J gene fills it in. The J gene is TRBJ2-6, the V gene TRBV30; D is undetermined. CDR3 length: 14 residues. CDR1 GTSNPN and CDR2 SVGIG come from the germline V gene (reference sequence). V lost 3 bases and J lost 4, with 10 bases in between. The DNA read from the CDR3 is TGTGCCTGGAGCTTACGGTTCGGGGCCAACGTC. Its protein product is CAWSLRFGANV. From start to end, the CDR3 is CAWSLRFGANVLTF. Variable domain in full (rest from reference TRBV30 and TRBJ2-6): SQTIHQWPATLVQPVGSPLSLECTVEGTSNPNLYWYRQAAGRGLQLLFYSVGIGQISSEVPQNLSASRPQDRQFILSSKKLLLSDSGFYLCAWSLRFGANVLTFGAGSRLTVL.

For this clone: The CDR3 end falls 3 residues outside the read, so it is completed with the germline J gene. The V gene is TRBV13, the J gene TRBJ2-3; TRBD1 matches at 7 bases. CDR3 length: 13 amino acids. Germline CDR1 is PRHDT and CDR2 is FYEKMQ (reference sequence). The CDR3: CASSSRGIETQYF. The part of the CDR3 DNA that was read is TGTGCCAGCAGCAGCAGGGGGATAGAGACG.

About this clone: The DNA ends 3 residues before the CDR3 does, and the rest of the CDR3 is filled in from the germline J gene. This chain links TRBV30 with TRBJ1-2; D not certain. The CDR3 extends over 14 amino acids. The V gene's germline CDR1 is GTSNPN and CDR2 SVGIG (reference sequence). The part of the CDR3 DNA that was read is TGTGCCTGGGGAAACCTGGCAAGCACAGATACC. This sequence encodes CAWGNLASTDT. The entire CDR3 protein is CAWGNLASTDTYTF.

Regarding this clone: From the germline J gene comes the end of the CDR3, since the read stops 3 residues before it. The chain has TRBV28 and TRBJ1-4; TRBD1 is a possible D gene (6 bases). V lost 5 bases, J lost 4 bases, and 8 bases lay in between. CDR1 and CDR2 (germline): MDHEN, SYDVKM. The CDR3 covers 13 residues. CDR3 loop: CASSTGNNEKLFF. The CDR3 DNA, read in part, is TGTGCCAGCAGTACAGGGAATAATGAAAAA. The full variable domain, completed using reference TRBV28 and TRBJ1-4, is DVKVTQSSRYLVKRTGEKVFLECVQDMDHENMFWYRQDPGLGLRLIYFSYDVKMKEKGDIPEGYSVSREKKERFSLILESASTNQTSMYLCASSTGNNEKLFFGSGTQLSVL.

In the case of this clone: The read finishes 3 residues shy of the CDR3 end, and the germline J gene is used to complete it. The J gene is TRBJ2-3, the V gene TRBV19, with 7 bases matching TRBD1. This CDR3 has 14 amino acids. Germline assignment: CDR1 LNHDA and CDR2 SQIVND (reference sequence). CDR3 sequence: CASRDSWYQETQYF. The CDR3 DNA, read in part, is TGTGCCAGCCGGGACAGTTGGTACCAAGAGACG.

Note on this clone: Coverage ceases 3 residues before the CDR3 finishes, and the germline J gene fills in the end. The identical CDR3 is also encoded by other nucleotide sequences in the sample. The chain employs TRBV2 and TRBJ1-3, with a possible D match to TRBD1 (6 bases). Germline CDR1 is SNHLY and CDR2 is FYNNEI. Trimming took 5 bases from V and 0 from J, leaving 14 bases between them. The CDR3 is 16 residues long. CDR3 loop: CASSQRQASSGNTIYF. The CDR3 DNA, read in part, is TGTGCCAGCAGTCAGAGACAGGCCAGCTCTGGAAACACC.

For this clone: The DNA ends 3 residues before the CDR3 does, and the rest of the CDR3 is filled in from the germline J gene. This chain uses TRBV28 with TRBJ2-5; D could derive from TRBD1 or TRBD2 (5 bases each). V lost 4 bases to trimming and J lost 5 bases, with 17 bases between them. Germline V lookup: CDR1 MDHEN, CDR2 SYDVKM. The CDR3 extends over 15 amino acids. CDR3 sequence reads: CASSSAAQGVETQYF. The part of the CDR3 DNA that was read is TGTGCCAGCAGTTCGGCAGCCCAGGGAGTGGAGACC.

Concerning this clone: The read ends 3 residues shy of where the CDR3 ends; the end is completed using the germline J gene. This chain links TRBV2 with TRBJ1-1; perhaps TRBD1 as D (6 bases). Germline V gives CDR1 SNHLY, CDR2 FYNNEI. V lost 2 bases and J lost 6, with 16 bases in between. The CDR3 length is 15 residues. This CDR3 is CASSETTQGRAEAFF. The sequenced part of the CDR3 DNA is TGTGCCAGCAGTGAAACGACACAGGGACGGGCTGAA.

A remark on this clone: Coverage ceases 3 residues before the CDR3 finishes, and the germline J gene fills in the end. V and J are TRBV2 and TRBJ1-2; TRBD1 matches 8 bases. CDR3 size: 14 residues. Germline V gene sequence: CDR1 SNHLY, CDR2 FYNNEI. CDR3 amino acids: CAARSDRVSYDYTF. The sequenced part of the CDR3 DNA is TGTGCCGCCCGCTCGGACAGGGTCTCCTACGAC.

Details on this clone: The read ends 3 residues before the CDR3 terminus; that terminus is restored from the germline J gene. The chain joins TRBV4-1 to TRBJ2-3; D is perhaps TRBD1 (5 bases). The V gene lost 0 bases and the J gene lost 1 base, with 11 bases spanning the gap. Germline values: CDR1 MGHRA, CDR2 YSYEKL. This CDR3 region has 16 residues. This CDR3 reads CASSQEILGGTDTQYF. CDR3 bases read: TGCGCCAGCAGCCAAGAGATCTTAGGGGGCACAGATACG.

Concerning this clone itself: Read data end 3 residues before the CDR3 end; the end is taken from the germline J gene. The rearrangement links TRBV7-3 to TRBJ2-3, with TRBD1 matching 9 bases. The CDR3 loop spans 16 amino acids. The V gene's germline CDR1 is SGHTA and CDR2 FQGTGA. Trimming cost V 9 bases and J 4 bases; bases outside gene matches: 14. CDR3 sequence reads: CASLEGTGRGSDTQYF. CDR3 DNA (partial): TGTGCCAGTCTAGAGGGGACAGGGAGAGGATCAGATACG.

With respect to this clone: Sequencing ends 3 residues short of the CDR3 end; the germline J gene provides the rest. The V and J genes are TRBV28 and TRBJ2-5, with D possibly being TRBD1 (6 bases). Germline CDR1 reads MDHEN; CDR2 reads SYDVKM. V was trimmed by 10 bases and J by 1 base, leaving 13 bases between them. This CDR3 contains 13 residues. The CDR3 DNA, read in part, is TGTGCCACCGGTGGGGGCAGCCAAGAGACC. Translation gives CATGGGSQET. The whole CDR3 is CATGGGSQETQYF.

On this clone itself: The CDR3 end lies 3 residues beyond the end of the read and is filled in from the germline J gene. The rearrangement uses TRBV7-6 and TRBJ1-4, with D possibly being TRBD1 (5 bases). The CDR3 length is 15 residues. CDR1 is SGHVS and CDR2 is FNYEAQ in the germline V gene. The CDR3 loop reads CASSLDPSGANVLFF. The sequenced part of the CDR3 DNA is TGTGCCAGCAGCTTAGACCCCTCTGGGGCCAACGTA.

Details on this clone: The observed sequence ends 3 residues before the CDR3 terminus, with the missing tail filled in from the germline J gene. The chain joins TRBV9 to TRBJ2-3; tentative D call: TRBD1 (6 bases). Trimming removed 0 bases at V and 2 bases at J, with 10 bases between. The CDR3 covers 15 residues. Germline V lookup: CDR1 SGDLS, CDR2 YYNGEE. CDR3 amino acids: CASSVVEGDTDTQYF. Incomplete CDR3 DNA: TGTGCCAGCAGCGTAGTCGAGGGGGACACAGATACG. The full variable domain, its missing parts supplied by reference TRBV9 and TRBJ2-3, is DSGVTQTPKHLITATGQRVTLRCSPRSGDLSVYWYQQSLDQGLQFLIQYYNGEERAKGNILERFSAQQFPDLHSELNLSSLELGDSALYFCASSVVEGDTDTQYFGPGTRLTVL.

As for this clone: The read terminates 3 residues ahead of where the CDR3 ends, so the germline J gene completes it. J is TRBJ2-5 and V is TRBV10-1, with D tentatively TRBD1 (5 bases). Germline V gene sequence: CDR1 WNHNN, CDR2 SYGVQD (reference sequence). Trimming left V 4 bases short and J 2 bases short, with 8 bases between. CDR3 length equals 13 residues. The CDR3 DNA, read in part, is TGCGCCAGCAGTGGACAGATACAAGAGACC. Amino acids: CASSGQIQET. From start to end, the CDR3 is CASSGQIQETQYF.

A note on this clone: Read sequence stops 3 residues before the CDR3 end, and the germline J gene provides the missing end. V is TRBV5-1 and J is TRBJ1-2; D call uncertain. V was clipped by 2 bases and J by 3 bases, with 11 bases between them. The germline gives CDR1 SGHRS, CDR2 YFSETQ. This CDR3 region has 14 residues. The CDR3 sequence: CASSFGPRDYGYTF. The CDR3 DNA, read in part, is TGCGCCAGCAGCTTTGGCCCCCGGGACTATGGC.

With regard to this clone: The CDR3 is cut off 3 residues early in the read; its end comes from the germline J gene. This chain uses TRBV28 with TRBJ1-2; 7 bases fit TRBD1. The V segment lost 3 bases and the J segment 4 bases; nucleotides outside the gene matches: 23. There are 20 residues in the CDR3. Germline lookup yields CDR1 MDHEN and CDR2 SYDVKM. CDR3 protein: CASSFPTLGGGAILRYGYTF. The DNA read from the CDR3 is TGTGCCAGCAGTTTCCCAACTTTGGGAGGGGGCGCCATCCTGCGCTATGGC.

Remarks on this clone: The read terminates 3 residues before the CDR3 end, so the remaining end is supplied by the germline J gene. V is TRBV4-2 and J is TRBJ2-5; 7 bases are shared with TRBD1. Looked up from germline, CDR1 is LGHNA and CDR2 is YNFKEQ. V trimming: 1 base; J trimming: 1 base; junction bases outside the gene matches: 3. The CDR3 is 15 residues long. The CDR3 DNA, read in part, is TGTGCCAGCAGCCAAGGACAGGGTCCCCAAGAGACC. This sequence encodes CASSQGQGPQET. The CDR3 as a whole reads CASSQGQGPQETQYF.

A word on this clone: Coverage ceases 3 residues before the CDR3 finishes, and the germline J gene fills in the end. This rearrangement joins TRBV10-3 to TRBJ2-7, with D tentatively TRBD1 (6 bases). The germline CDR1 and CDR2 sequences are ENHRY and SYGVKD. The CDR3 sequence is 12 residues long. Trimming removed 6 bases from V and 4 bases from J, with 10 bases in between. CDR3 protein: CAISATGYEQYF. The CDR3 DNA, read in part, is TGTGCCATCAGCGCAACAGGGTACGAG.

As concerns this clone: Sequencing ends 3 residues short of the CDR3 end; the germline J gene provides the rest. The chain uses TRBV12-3 or TRBV12-4 and TRBJ1-2; D possibly corresponds to TRBD1 (5 bases). The CDR3 loop spans 12 amino acids. CDR3 loop: CASSFGGPGYTF. CDR3 DNA (partial): TGTGCCAGCAGCTTCGGGGGACCAGGC.

With respect to this clone: Read data end 3 residues before the CDR3 end; the end is taken from the germline J gene. The V gene is TRBV19, the J gene TRBJ2-4; 8 bases align to TRBD1. The CDR3 spans 16 residues. Germline assignment: CDR1 LNHDA and CDR2 SQIVND (reference sequence). The sequenced part of the CDR3 DNA is TGTGCCAGTAGTCCGACCTTCCGGGACAGGAACTATGGT. This sequence encodes CASSPTFRDRNYG. In full, the CDR3 reads CASSPTFRDRNYGQYF.

About this clone itself: The CDR3 end lies 3 residues beyond the end of the read and is filled in from the germline J gene. V gene TRBV19 combines with J gene TRBJ1-2; no firm D call. This CDR3 spans 18 amino acids. Germline values: CDR1 LNHDA, CDR2 SQIVND (reference sequence). The CDR3 sequence is CASSRTTSGRAVYNDYTF. CDR3 bases read: TGTGCCAGTAGTCGGACGACTAGCGGGAGGGCCGTCTACAATGAC.

Incomplete CDR3 DNA: TGTGCCAGCAGCGCAGGGGTAGTCGAAAAG. Translation: CASSAGVVEK. The CDR3 in full is CASSAGVVEKLFF. The V and J genes are TRBV7-9 and TRBJ2-2; tentatively, D is TRBD1 (6 bases). Read coverage stops 3 residues before the CDR3 terminus; the germline J gene supplies the remainder. The CDR3 runs to 13 residues. CDR1 is SEHNR and CDR2 is FQNEAQ in the germline V gene (reference sequence).

On this clone: The read ends 3 residues before the CDR3 terminus; that terminus is restored from the germline J gene. V is TRBV2 and J is TRBJ2-1; tentatively, D is TRBD2 (5 bases). This CDR3 comprises 14 residues. Germline CDR1 reads SNHLY; CDR2 reads FYNNEI. V lost 5 bases and J 4 bases, leaving 12 bases between the germline ends. Partial CDR3 DNA: TGTGCCAGCAGTCAGAGACTACAGTACAATGAG. The encoded protein is CASSQRLQYNE. The CDR3 as a whole reads CASSQRLQYNEQFF.

The CDR3 here is CSARGGVDRVETQYF. The DNA read from the CDR3 is TGCAGTGCTAGAGGGGGTGTTGACAGAGTAGAGACG. The V and J genes are TRBV20-1 and TRBJ2-3; tentative D call: TRBD1 (5 bases). The sequenced fragment ends 3 residues before the CDR3 boundary, so the rest is inferred from the germline J gene. The germline CDR1 and CDR2 sequences are DFQATT and SNEGSKA (reference sequence). This CDR3 is built from 15 residues.